The present TCR beta chain was sequenced within a study of cytomegalovirus exposure and HLA in healthy donors. Whole-study results and caveats: Cytomegalovirus status, reportedly, was diagnosed with high specificity and sensitivity by the classifier. HLA-A and HLA-B allele assignments for most subjects were reportedly predicted accurately using TCR beta sequences. Listed as cytomegalovirus-associated were 150 or so TCR beta chains. Productive rates of about 87% or about 30% were seen for most TCR beta V segments in an earlier analysis.

The PCR used 60 Vbeta and 13 Jbeta primers. The protocol was immunoSEQ multiplex PCR, while the TCRdb copy is restricted to in-frame clones and leaves out a portion. The sample consists of around 120,000 clones, approximately 9.4% of them appearing once. Comment on this clone: Antigen: not known. This specimen includes other DNA sequences encoding the same CDR3.

The CDR3 contains 15 residues. Per the germline V gene, CDR1 is SGDLS and CDR2 is YYNGEE. Unmatched junction bases numbered 4, after V lost 0 bases and J lost 5 bases. The chain uses TRBV9 and TRBJ2-3, with 9 bases lining up with TRBD1. The source of this sequence is a man younger than 40 in good health and CMV-seronegative. Sequencing was carried out using PBMCs. The CDR3 reads CASSVATGGRDTQYF. CDR3 bases: TGTGCCAGCAGCGTAGCAACAGGGGGCCGAGATACGCAGTATTTT.